One and the same sample provided the 11 T cell receptor beta chains below, sequenced in a study of CD8 T cells in Susac syndrome. Random hexamers were used to reverse transcribe an amount of about 0.5 to 1 ug RNA. Using its own MiXCR run on the immunoSEQ multiplex PCR reads, TCRdb lists one record per CDR3 protein. Of a few hundred thousand distinct CDR3 sequences in the sample, about 88% were seen once. Material for sequencing was CD8+ T cells from PBMCs. Receptor source: a human donor with multiple sclerosis.

V usage is TRBV28 and J usage is TRBJ2-5; TRBD2 is a possible D gene (5 bases). V gave up 6 bases and J gave up 3 bases, with 14 bases separating them. CDR1 is MDHEN, CDR2 SYDVKM, per germline. This CDR3 has 14 amino acids. CDR3 amino acids: CASRPRGSKETQYF. CDR3 sequence (DNA): TGTGCCAGCAGACCACGAGGGAGCAAAGAGACCCAGTACTTC.

CDR3 region: CASSISPVAGSYNEQFF. DNA for the CDR3: TGTGCCAGCAGCATCAGCCCAGTGGCAGGATCCTACAATGAGCAGTTCTTC. V is TRBV9 and J is TRBJ2-1; unclear D gene. CDR3 size: 17 residues. CDR1 is SGDLS, CDR2 YYNGEE, per germline. Trimming pared 4 bases from V and 1 base from J, leaving 18 bases between.

This CDR3 reads CASSFYRSGGFGWNEQFF. The CDR3 DNA reads as TGTGCCAGCAGCTTTTACCGTAGTGGGGGATTTGGTTGGAATGAGCAGTTCTTC. This chain uses TRBV7-9 with TRBJ2-1, with D perhaps being TRBD1 or TRBD2 (5 bases each). CDR3 length equals 18 residues. CDR1 SEHNR and CDR2 FQNEAQ come from the germline V gene (reference sequence). Between the trimmed V and J ends, which lost 3 bases and 7 bases, there was a span of 25 bases.

This clonotype was observed a few times. The rearrangement joins TRBV12-3 or TRBV12-4 to TRBJ2-5; D is possibly TRBD2 (6 bases). V was shortened by 4 bases and J by 5 bases, with 17 bases between the two germline ends. This CDR3 spans 15 amino acids. The CDR3 coding sequence is TGTGCCAGCAGTTCACCGGGACTGGGGGAGGAGACCCAGTACTTC. This codes for CASSSPGLGEETQYF.

This sequence joins TRBV6-2 or TRBV6-3 and TRBJ2-2; D possibly corresponds to TRBD2 (5 bases). Germline-derived CDR1 and CDR2 are MNHEY and SVGEGT. The CDR3 is 15 amino acids. V was clipped by 3 bases and J by 1 base, with 9 bases between them. CDR3 nucleotides: TGTGCCAGCAGTTATAGTCGGGAGAACACCGGGGAGCTGTTTTTT. Amino acid sequence: CASSYSRENTGELFF.

J is TRBJ2-3 and V is TRBV13, with 12 bases aligning to TRBD2. Looked up from germline, CDR1 is PRHDT and CDR2 is FYEKMQ (reference sequence). This CDR3 has 14 residues. J lost 5 bases, V lost 5 bases, and 2 bases had no gene match. The CDR3 region is CASSQGLAGDTQYF. Here the CDR3 DNA reads TGTGCCAGCAGCCAGGGACTAGCGGGAGATACGCAGTATTTT.

The rearrangement joins TRBV6-4 to TRBJ2-3, with D unclear. The V end lost 8 bases, the J end lost 2 bases, and 11 bases lay between the germline ends. CDR1 MRHNA and CDR2 SNTAGT come from the germline V gene. The CDR3 spans 13 residues. CDR3 nucleotides: TGTGCCAGCTCCCTGAAGAACACAGATACGCAGTATTTT. This translates into CASSLKNTDTQYF.

This clonotype was recorded at least ten times. V and J are TRBV7-9 and TRBJ2-1; the D is unclear. Trimming left V 3 bases short and J 7 bases short, with 16 bases between. The CDR3 spans 15 residues. Per germline, CDR1 SEHNR and CDR2 FQNEAQ (reference sequence). The CDR3 protein is CASSLGLASQNEQFF. The CDR3 region has the DNA TGTGCCAGCAGCTTGGGGTTAGCATCGCAAAATGAGCAGTTCTTC. Complete variable domain (other parts from reference TRBV7-9 and TRBJ2-1): DTGVSQNPRHKITKRGQNVTFRCDPISEHNRLYWYRQTLGQGPEFLTYFQNEAQLEKSRLLSDRFSAERPKGSFSTLEIQRTEQGDSAMYLCASSLGLASQNEQFFGPGTRLTVL.

The chain carries TRBV13 and TRBJ2-5; 7 nucleotides line up with TRBD1. This CDR3 region has 15 residues. The V gene end was trimmed by 5 bases and the J gene end by 0 bases; junction bases not matched to a gene: 6. From germline, CDR1 is PRHDT and CDR2 FYEKMQ (reference sequence). CDR3 DNA: TGTGCCAGCAGCGTTCAACAGGGGTACCAAGAGACCCAGTACTTC. As protein: CASSVQQGYQETQYF.

This sequence joins TRBV5-1 and TRBJ2-4; no clear D. Germline V gene data show CDR1 as SGHRS and CDR2 as YFSETQ. The CDR3 has 15 amino acids. V was clipped by 4 bases and J by 0 bases, with 11 bases between them. CDR3 DNA sequence: TGCGCCAGCAGCCCGTGGCACCTAGCCAAAAACATTCAGTACTTC. Its protein is CASSPWHLAKNIQYF.

The CDR3 coding sequence is TGTGCCATCAGTGAGTCGATAGGGACAGCCAAGGACAATGAGCAGTTCTTC. Translating it yields CAISESIGTAKDNEQFF. The chain recombines TRBV10-3 with TRBJ2-1; TRBD1 aligns across 7 bases. The CDR3 runs 17 residues. V lost 0 bases, J lost 5 bases, and 10 bases stayed unmatched. Per germline, CDR1 ENHRY and CDR2 SYGVKD.